The entry below gives a single T cell receptor (beta chain) sequence along with its context. The germline CDR1 and CDR2 sequences are MNHEY and SMNVEV (reference sequence). CDR3 length: 17 amino acids. V trimming: 0 bases; J trimming: 3 bases; junction bases outside the gene matches: 11. This record comes from a study of blood T cell repertoires in COVID-19. Profiled with immunoSEQ multiplex PCR; TCRdb holds only in-frame clones, not every one. The table records a few hundred thousand clones, roughly 83% of them present only once. This clonotype was obtained from a man between 60 and 70 years old who had recovered from COVID-19. Sequenced: peripheral blood. The chain joins TRBV27 to TRBJ2-7, with TRBD1 matching over 7 bases. The CDR3 protein is CASSLSTPGAGGYEQYF. Written as DNA, the CDR3 is TGTGCCAGCAGTTTATCGACGCCAGGGGCAGGGGGCTACGAGCAGTACTTC.